This T cell receptor beta chain was found in a study of cytomegalovirus exposure and HLA in healthy donors. Vbeta (60) and Jbeta (13) primers were used in the PCR. The protocol was immunoSEQ multiplex PCR, while the TCRdb copy is restricted to in-frame clones and leaves out a portion. This table holds 190,000 or so clones, around 83% found once. The study's findings and limits: Roughly even sequencing depth across donors was the assumption behind the presence/absence analyses. Upon later analysis, HLA-associated TCR beta chains proved more clonally expanded than other, equally common chains.

The CDR3 is 14 amino acids. Germline V gene lookup returns CDR1 SGHRS and CDR2 YFSETQ. The V end was cut by 2 bases, the J end by 0 bases, with 8 bases between. In the case of this clone: The antigen remains unidentified.

Sequenced input: PBMCs. The clonotype was recovered from a woman in her forties or fifties in good health and CMV-seropositive. The chain employs TRBV5-1 and TRBJ1-1, with no clear D. This CDR3 reads CASSFNSMNTEAFF. In DNA, the CDR3 is TGCGCCAGCAGCTTTAACAGCATGAACACTGAAGCTTTCTTT.